What follows describes a single T cell receptor beta chain. In the same sample, other DNA sequences code for this CDR3. Memory CD4+ cells were the fraction left after CD45RA+ naive selection. The record originates from a study of shared clonotypes between healthy human individuals. Profiled with immunoSEQ multiplex PCR; TCRdb holds only in-frame clones, not every one. The repertoire has some 1,100,000 clones, about 84% of them found once; the top ten carry more than 0.5%. Sequenced material: memory CD4+ T cells from PBMCs. Regarding subset: CD45RA-negative fraction. The clonotype originates from a man aged 18-30 years in good health. Some clones in this sample may be carry-over from other donors' samples.

The CDR3 is CASSSTRGGNEQFF. In nucleotides, the CDR3 is TGTGCCAGCAGTTCAACCAGGGGTGGCAATGAGCAGTTCTTC. This rearrangement joins TRBV28 to TRBJ2-1, with D perhaps matching TRBD1 (6 bases). CDR1 is MDHEN, CDR2 SYDVKM, per germline. V was cut by 4 bases and J by 6 bases, with 13 bases left in between. This CDR3 is built from 14 residues.